One sample yielded the 17 T cell receptor beta chains listed below, sequenced in a study of quantifying T cell responses using KT2 cells. Study as a whole: RNA was reverse transcribed with TCR alpha and beta constant-region primers.

A single-stranded UMI oligo with SP2 sequence was ligated to cDNA 3' ends. First-round PCR used about 4 cycles and beta primers RC1.1 and RC1.2 covering TRBC1 and TRBC2. TCRdb passed the UMI-ligation and nested PCR reads through MiXCR, listing each CDR3 protein once. The sample holds 45,000 to 65,000 distinct CDR3 sequences, approximately 13% seen once. The sequenced sample consisted of PBMCs spiked with cells of the T cell clone KT2. All receptors come from a human donor.

This clonotype has at least ten counts. The chain recombines TRBV28 with TRBJ2-1; the match to TRBD2 covers 10 bases. The CDR3 loop spans 12 amino acids. Trimming at V came to 10 bases and at J to 10 bases, leaving 7 bases not matched to a gene. Germline CDR1 MDHEN, CDR2 SYDVKM. The CDR3 sequence is CATWTSGGEQFF. Here the CDR3 DNA reads TGTGCCACTTGGACTAGCGGCGGGGAGCAGTTCTTC.

This clonotype was seen many times. V gene TRBV12-3 or TRBV12-4 combines with J gene TRBJ1-1; D is perhaps TRBD1 (6 bases). Trimming pared 5 bases from V and 1 base from J, leaving 8 bases between. The CDR3 runs 13 residues. CDR3 region: CASSLTGNTEAFF. In nucleotides, the CDR3 is TGTGCCAGCAGTCTGACAGGGAACACTGAAGCTTTCTTT.

This clonotype was seen repeatedly, ten times or more. This sequence joins TRBV4-2 and TRBJ2-3; 9 bases fit TRBD2. The germline V gene encodes CDR1 LGHNA and CDR2 YNFKEQ. Unmatched junction bases numbered 6, after V lost 0 bases and J lost 2 bases. The CDR3 covers 17 residues. DNA of the CDR3: TGTGCCAGCAGCCAAGAAGGTGCTAGCGGGGTCACAGATACGCAGTATTTT. Translated, it gives CASSQEGASGVTDTQYF.

The CDR3 DNA sequence: TGTGCCTGGAGTGTTTCAGGCACTGAAGCTTTCTTT. Translating gives CAWSVSGTEAFF. This sequence joins TRBV30 and TRBJ1-1, with D unclear. This CDR3 region has 12 residues. Germline V gene sequence: CDR1 GTSNPN, CDR2 SVGIG (reference sequence). Trimming left V 0 bases short and J 4 bases short, with 6 bases between.

This clonotype was seen a handful of times. This rearrangement joins TRBV5-1 to TRBJ1-3; 10 nucleotides agree with TRBD1. The V segment lost 3 bases and the J segment 4 bases; nucleotides outside the gene matches: 7. This CDR3 comprises 16 residues. The germline CDR1 and CDR2 sequences are SGHRS and YFSETQ. The CDR3 DNA follows: TGCGCCAGCAGCTCCGGGACAGGGGAAGGAGGAAACACCATATATTTT. It is translated as CASSSGTGEGGNTIYF.

This clonotype has a count of ten or more. The V and J genes are TRBV7-2 and TRBJ2-6; perhaps D is TRBD1 or TRBD2 (5 bases each). Trimming pared 5 bases from V and 0 bases from J, leaving 8 bases between. Germline loops: CDR1 SGHTA, CDR2 FQGNSA. CDR3 length equals 15 residues. The DNA of the CDR3 is TGTGCCAGCAGCCCTGGGGGCTCTGGGGCCAACGTCCTGACTTTC. Translation: CASSPGGSGANVLTF.

This clonotype was seen at least ten times. The genes are TRBV7-9 and TRBJ1-4, with D hard to call. There are 13 residues in the CDR3. Germline CDR1 and CDR2: SEHNR and FQNEAQ (reference sequence). Trimming pared 7 bases from V and 4 bases from J, leaving 10 bases between. The CDR3 loop reads CASMGGNNEKLFF. In nucleotides, the CDR3 is TGTGCCAGCATGGGAGGGAATAATGAAAAACTGTTTTTT.

Only a few counts were recorded for this clonotype. The V call is TRBV29-1, the J call TRBJ2-3, with 10 bases that match TRBD1. The V and J ends lost 5 bases and 1 base, in that order; junction bases with no gene match: 6. The length of the CDR3 is 15 residues. The germline V gene has CDR1 SQVTM and CDR2 ANQGSEA. CDR3 sequence reads: CSVMRGTGGTDTQYF. CDR3 in DNA: TGCAGCGTTATGAGAGGGACAGGGGGCACAGATACGCAGTATTTT.

J is TRBJ1-1 and V is TRBV5-6; no reliable D call. Trimming shortened V by 4 bases and J by 3 bases, and 13 bases separated the two germline ends. Germline V gene data show CDR1 as SGHDT and CDR2 as YYEEEE. The CDR3 has 14 amino acids. CDR3 sequence (DNA): TGTGCCAGCAGCCGAGTAGGGATTGACACTGAAGCTTTCTTT. It encodes CASSRVGIDTEAFF.

The sample holds a few counts of this clonotype. V gene TRBV7-2 combines with J gene TRBJ2-7, with TRBD2 matching over 13 bases. This CDR3 comprises 15 residues. Germline V gene data show CDR1 as SGHTA and CDR2 as FQGNSA. The junction had 10 bases not matched to a gene; V was cut back by 5 bases and J by 9 bases. As DNA, the CDR3 is TGTGCCAGCAGCCCAAGAGGGACTAGCGGGGAAACGCAGTACTTC. Its translation is CASSPRGTSGETQYF.

This chain links TRBV5-4 with TRBJ2-6, with 9 bases identical to TRBD1. J gave up 2 bases and V 5 bases, and 2 bases lay outside the gene matches. In germline, CDR1 is SGHNT, CDR2 YYREEE (reference sequence). The CDR3 loop spans 15 amino acids. DNA of the CDR3: TGTGCCAGCAGTACAGGGGGCGCTGGGGCCAACGTCCTGACTTTC. Translated: CASSTGGAGANVLTF.

This chain joins TRBV7-9 and TRBJ2-3, with D uncertain. CDR3 length equals 14 residues. CDR1 is SEHNR and CDR2 is FQNEAQ in the germline V gene (reference sequence). Trimming cost V 5 bases and J 0 bases, with 9 bases left between them. CDR3 protein: CASSPPVSTDTQYF. The CDR3, as DNA: TGTGCCAGCAGCCCGCCCGTAAGCACAGATACGCAGTATTTT. Full variable domain (missing parts from reference TRBV7-9 and TRBJ2-3): DTGVSQNPRHKITKRGQNVTFRCDPISEHNRLYWYRQTLGQGPEFLTYFQNEAQLEKSRLLSDRFSAERPKGSFSTLEIQRTEQGDSAMYLCASSPPVSTDTQYFGPGTRLTVL.

Only a few counts were recorded for this clonotype. The rearrangement links TRBV5-1 to TRBJ2-5; D tentatively fits TRBD1 or TRBD2 (5 bases each). This CDR3 contains 15 residues. V was pared by 4 bases and J by 5 bases, with 18 bases between. The germline V gene has CDR1 SGHRS and CDR2 YFSETQ. The CDR3: CASSIRDRTGETQYF. CDR3 bases: TGCGCCAGCAGCATCCGGGACCGAACTGGGGAGACCCAGTACTTC.

The CDR3 spells CASSLDTSRQYF. The CDR3 bases are TGTGCCAGCAGCTTAGATACTAGCCGGCAGTACTTC. The rearrangement uses TRBV7-2 and TRBJ2-7; tentatively, D is TRBD2 (6 bases). Germline V gene data show CDR1 as SGHTA and CDR2 as FQGNSA. The CDR3 consists of 12 residues. The V end lost 1 base, the J end lost 9 bases, and 10 bases lay between the germline ends.

The J gene is TRBJ2-7, the V gene TRBV12-3 or TRBV12-4; 7 nucleotides match TRBD2. V trimming: 6 bases; J trimming: 0 bases; junction bases outside the gene matches: 8. The CDR3 has 15 residues. CDR3 amino acids: CASSAREGSSYEQYF. The DNA of the CDR3 is TGTGCCAGCAGCGCCAGGGAGGGCAGCTCCTACGAGCAGTACTTC.

This clonotype was picked up a small number of times. The V and J genes are TRBV7-3 and TRBJ2-1, with 7 bases matching TRBD2. Germline CDR1 SGHTA, CDR2 FQGTGA. Germline trimming cut 5 bases from V and 3 bases from J; bases unmatched to any gene: 7. CDR3 length equals 15 residues. CDR3 sequence (DNA): TGTGCCAGCAGCGCCGGACTAGGAAACTACAATGAGCAGTTCTTC. This codes for CASSAGLGNYNEQFF. Full variable domain (rest looked up from reference TRBV7-3 and TRBJ2-1): GAGVSQTPSNKVTEKGKYVELRCDPISGHTALYWYRQSLGQGPEFLIYFQGTGAADDSGLPNDRFFAVRPEGSVSTLKIQRTERGDSAVYLCASSAGLGNYNEQFFGPGTRLTVL.

This clonotype has more than one count but fewer than ten. This chain uses TRBV5-1 with TRBJ2-1, with D perhaps matching TRBD2 (6 bases). This CDR3 is 16 amino acids long. CDR1 SGHRS and CDR2 YFSETQ come from the germline V gene. V was cut by 3 bases and J by 1 base, with 14 bases left in between. Here the CDR3 DNA reads TGCGCCAGCAGCTCCACCGGGAGTTCATCCTACAATGAGCAGTTCTTC. It translates to CASSSTGSSSYNEQFF.